Below, 25 T cell receptor beta chains from the same sample are listed, as sequenced in a study of T cell repertoires in cytomegalovirus infection. One entry per CDR3 protein results from TCRdb running MiXCR on the reads. The profile covers some 680,000 distinct CDR3 sequences, with about a third appearing a single time and 2.5% to 3.5% taken by the ten largest. Sequenced material: PBMCs. These receptors were taken from a human donor in good health (CMV status not recorded). Some clones in this sample may be carry-over from other donors' samples.

This clonotype was seen repeatedly, ten times or more. The V and J genes are TRBV7-8 and TRBJ2-7, with 11 bases fitting TRBD1. The germline V gene has CDR1 SGHVS and CDR2 FQNEAQ. The V gene end was trimmed by 3 bases and the J gene end by 7 bases; junction bases not matched to a gene: 5. CDR3 length: 14 amino acids. The CDR3 spells CASSFGQGAREQYF. Here the CDR3 DNA reads TGTGCCAGCAGCTTTGGACAGGGGGCGCGGGAGCAGTACTTC.

The chain joins TRBV18 to TRBJ1-2; 9 bases agree with TRBD1. Germline V CDR1 and CDR2: KGHSH, LQKENI. V dropped 3 bases and J dropped 6; count of bases not matched to a gene: 14. CDR3 length: 17 amino acids. The CDR3 DNA follows: TGTGCCAGCTCACCCTCAATCCCCGGGACAGGGTATAATGGCTACACCTTC. It specifies CASSPSIPGTGYNGYTF.

The rearrangement joins TRBV12-3 or TRBV12-4 to TRBJ1-2; D possibly corresponds to TRBD1 (6 bases). The CDR3 runs 13 residues. Trimming removed 5 bases from V and 5 bases from J, with 12 bases in between. The CDR3 here is CASSRTEQYGYTF. The CDR3 DNA sequence: TGTGCCAGCAGTCGGACAGAACAGTATGGCTACACCTTC.

The rearrangement links TRBV5-6 to TRBJ2-5; TRBD2 matches 7 bases. The CDR3 has 16 amino acids. Germline CDR1 and CDR2: SGHDT and YYEEEE. V lost 1 base to trimming and J lost 2 bases; unmatched junction nucleotides: 8. The CDR3 sequence is CASSLSWGRDQETQYF. In DNA form, the CDR3 reads TGTGCCAGCAGCTTGTCCTGGGGGAGGGATCAAGAGACCCAGTACTTC.

The chain recombines TRBV7-1 with TRBJ2-1; perhaps TRBD1 as D (7 bases). TRBV7-1 counts as an open reading frame of uncertain function. Trimming removed 2 bases at V and 1 base at J, with 9 bases between. This CDR3 is built from 15 residues. Here the CDR3 DNA reads TGTGCCAGCAGCTCACAGGGGGGTTCCTACAATGAGCAGTTCTTC. Residues: CASSSQGGSYNEQFF.

The CDR3 is CASSLFRGEGAKNIQYF. CDR3 DNA: TGTGCCAGCAGTTTATTTCGAGGGGAGGGGGCCAAAAACATTCAGTACTTC. The rearrangement links TRBV12-3 or TRBV12-4 to TRBJ2-4, with 7 nucleotides matching TRBD2. Losses at the gene ends were 2 bases for V and 1 base for J; bases not matched to a gene: 8. The CDR3 is 17 residues long.

This rearrangement joins TRBV10-3 to TRBJ1-2; TRBD1 might be the D (5 bases). Deletions cut 0 bases from V and 2 bases from J, with 7 bases between. CDR1 is ENHRY, CDR2 SYGVKD, per germline. This CDR3 contains 14 residues. The CDR3 nucleotides are TGTGCCATCAGTGAGTCGGGGCAGAACTATGGCTACACCTTC. Its protein is CAISESGQNYGYTF.

On this clonotype: The CDR3 end shows no conserved phenylalanine or tryptophan, and so a read error is likely. No DNA is shown, since the ends of the CDR3 on it are uncertain; the CDR3 is the one TCRdb lists. The rearrangement joins TRBV7-9 to TRBJ2-1; TRBD1 is the table's D call, not checked against the DNA. Ends included, the CDR3 has 16 residues. Germline V gives CDR1 SEHNR, CDR2 FQNEAQ (reference sequence). The CDR3 here is CASSSPGWSSYNEQLL.

This clonotype was seen many times. This chain connects TRBV28 to TRBJ2-3; weak D call: TRBD1 (5 bases). Germline CDR1 and CDR2: MDHEN and SYDVKM. Trimming took off 6 bases at V and 1 base at J, with 14 bases between the two ends. The CDR3 loop spans 15 amino acids. CDR3 coding DNA: TGTGCCAGCAGGAAGGGGCAAGGGGGCACAGATACGCAGTATTTT. The encoded protein is CASRKGQGGTDTQYF.

The chain employs TRBV12-3 or TRBV12-4 and TRBJ1-5; possibly TRBD1 for D (5 bases). V dropped 1 base and J dropped 5 bases, with 15 bases sitting between them. The CDR3 consists of 16 residues. CDR3 nucleotide sequence: TGTGCCAGCAGTTTAGGTGGAGCTCGGGGGGATCAGCCCCAGCATTTT. Its protein is CASSLGGARGDQPQHF.

This clonotype has more than one count but fewer than ten. This sequence joins TRBV5-1 and TRBJ1-1; D is undetermined. With 3 bases removed from V and 0 bases from J, the gap between germline ends came to 12 bases. Germline CDR1 and CDR2: SGHRS and YFSETQ. This CDR3 has 15 amino acids. The CDR3: CASSSSGSMNTEAFF. The DNA for the CDR3 is TGCGCCAGCAGCTCCTCGGGAAGCATGAACACTGAAGCTTTCTTT.

The chain has TRBV5-5 and TRBJ1-2; 7 nucleotides line up with TRBD1. After removal of 3 bases from V and 7 bases from J, the junction contained 21 bases not matched to a gene. This CDR3 is 18 amino acids long. Per the germline V gene, CDR1 is SGHKS and CDR2 is YYEKEE (reference sequence). The CDR3 DNA sequence: TGTGCCAGCAGCTGGACAGGAAAACCGACTCCGTTGTCGTCTGGCTACACCTTC. Translated, it gives CASSWTGKPTPLSSGYTF. The complete variable domain, with remaining parts taken from reference TRBV5-5 and TRBJ1-2, reads DAGVTQSPTHLIKTRGQQVTLRCSPISGHKSVSWYQQVLGQGPQFIFQYYEKEERGRGNFPDRFSARQFPNYSSELNVNALLLGDSALYLCASSWTGKPTPLSSGYTFGSGTRLTVV.

The rearrangement uses TRBV27 and TRBJ2-5; either TRBD1 or TRBD2 may fit D (6 bases each). Trimming shortened V by 6 bases and J by 7 bases, and 18 bases separated the two germline ends. Germline CDR1 is MNHEY and CDR2 is SMNVEV (reference sequence). This CDR3 has 14 residues. This CDR3 reads CASSSGAILGTQYF. The CDR3 DNA is TGTGCCAGCAGCTCGGGGGCCATCCTGGGGACCCAGTACTTC.

V is TRBV7-2 and J is TRBJ2-5; D ambiguous. The V end was cut by 5 bases, the J end by 5 bases, with 21 bases between. The germline CDR1 and CDR2 sequences are SGHTA and FQGNSA. The CDR3 extends over 16 amino acids. CDR3 loop: CASSPGLGYIPETQYF. The CDR3 bases are TGTGCCAGCAGCCCAGGCTTGGGCTACATCCCGGAGACCCAGTACTTC.

The sample holds a few counts of this clonotype. The chain has TRBV29-1 and TRBJ2-3; 9 positions match TRBD2. The V gene end was trimmed by 0 bases and the J gene end by 2 bases; junction bases not matched to a gene: 6. The CDR3 spans 16 residues. Looked up from germline, CDR1 is SQVTM and CDR2 is ANQGSEA. The CDR3 DNA is TGCAGCGTTGAAGATCGCCTAGCGGGAACCACAGATACGCAGTATTTT. Protein sequence: CSVEDRLAGTTDTQYF.

The rearrangement joins TRBV5-1 to TRBJ1-2; TRBD1 might be the D (5 bases). Trimming took off 8 bases at V and 4 bases at J, with 27 bases between the two ends. Germline V gene sequence: CDR1 SGHRS, CDR2 YFSETQ. The CDR3 is 17 residues long. The CDR3 here is CASYSGTAPGISYGYTF. CDR3 bases: TGCGCCAGTTACTCCGGGACGGCGCCTGGGATTAGCTATGGCTACACCTTC.

The CDR3 reads CASSPKSGTGANTEAFF. The CDR3 bases are TGTGCCAGCAGTCCGAAGTCCGGGACAGGGGCGAACACTGAAGCTTTCTTT. The rearrangement uses TRBV12-3 or TRBV12-4 and TRBJ1-1; 10 bases are a match to TRBD1. CDR3 length: 17 amino acids. V lost 5 bases to trimming and J lost 1 base; unmatched junction nucleotides: 10.

The genes are TRBV2 and TRBJ2-2; 11 bases are a match to TRBD2. The germline V gene encodes CDR1 SNHLY and CDR2 FYNNEI. Losses at the gene ends were 6 bases for V and 8 bases for J; bases not matched to a gene: 8. The CDR3 totals 15 residues. In nucleotides, the CDR3 is TGTGCCAGCAGCTACCTAGCGGGGGGACGAGGGGAGCTGTTTTTT. Residues: CASSYLAGGRGELFF. The full variable domain, in which reference TRBV2 and TRBJ2-2 provide the parts outside the CDR3, is EPEVTQTPSHQVTQMGQEVILRCVPISNHLYFYWYRQILGQKVEFLVSFYNNEISEKSEIFDDQFSVERPDGSNFTLKIRSTKLEDSAMYFCASSYLAGGRGELFFGEGSRLTVL.

J is TRBJ2-7 and V is TRBV23-1, with 10 positions matching TRBD2. TRBV23-1 is assigned to the ORF class and has an uncertain function. J was trimmed by 0 bases and V by 6 bases; bases with no gene match: 5. This CDR3 has 15 amino acids. CDR3 DNA: TGCGCCAGCAGCCCGGCTAGCGGGAGCTCCTACGAGCAGTACTTC. Its protein is CASSPASGSSYEQYF.

This clonotype has ten or more counts. V usage is TRBV7-2 and J usage is TRBJ1-4, with TRBD1 as a possible D gene (6 bases). The V gene lost 6 bases and the J gene lost 2 bases, with 10 bases spanning the gap. This CDR3 contains 14 residues. Germline lookup yields CDR1 SGHTA and CDR2 FQGNSA. CDR3 in amino acids: CASRRGGTNEKLFF. The CDR3 nucleotides read TGTGCCAGCAGGAGGGGGGGGACTAATGAAAAACTGTTTTTT. Full variable domain (outside the CDR3, taken from reference TRBV7-2 and TRBJ1-4): GAGVSQSPSNKVTEKGKDVELRCDPISGHTALYWYRQSLGQGLEFLIYFQGNSAPDKSGLPSDRFSAERTGGSVSTLTIQRTQQEDSAVYLCASRRGGTNEKLFFGSGTQLSVL.

V gene TRBV6-6 combines with J gene TRBJ1-4; D remains unclear. The germline V gene has CDR1 MNHNY and CDR2 SVGAGI (reference sequence). Between the trimmed V and J ends, which lost 2 bases and 6 bases, there was a span of 13 bases. This CDR3 has 15 residues. The CDR3 loop is CASSYSGVPDEKLFF. The CDR3 bases are TGTGCCAGCAGTTACAGCGGGGTCCCCGATGAAAAACTGTTTTTT.

V usage is TRBV2 and J usage is TRBJ2-2; 8 nucleotides line up with TRBD1. The CDR3 extends over 17 amino acids. V shed 7 bases and J 5 bases; nucleotides not matched to a gene: 15. The germline V gene has CDR1 SNHLY and CDR2 FYNNEI. The CDR3 protein is CASTRSPGGVGTGELFF. DNA for the CDR3: TGTGCCAGCACCCGATCCCCAGGGGGCGTCGGGACCGGGGAGCTGTTTTTT.

J is TRBJ2-4 and V is TRBV2; no firm D call. The CDR3 sequence is 10 residues long. The V gene's germline CDR1 is SNHLY and CDR2 FYNNEI. Trimming stripped 3 bases from V and 11 bases from J, with 5 bases between. CDR3 sequence: CASSDGVQYF. In DNA, the CDR3 is TGTGCCAGCAGTGATGGGGTTCAGTACTTC. Full variable domain (rest looked up from reference TRBV2 and TRBJ2-4): EPEVTQTPSHQVTQMGQEVILRCVPISNHLYFYWYRQILGQKVEFLVSFYNNEISEKSEIFDDQFSVERPDGSNFTLKIRSTKLEDSAMYFCASSDGVQYFGAGTRLSVL.

This clonotype occurred a few times. The chain joins TRBV5-6 to TRBJ2-1; 11 nucleotides match TRBD1. CDR3 length: 13 residues. Per the germline V gene, CDR1 is SGHDT and CDR2 is YYEEEE. Trimming removed 2 bases from V and 9 bases from J; junction bases left unmatched: 1. The CDR3 is CASSFGTGGEQFF. As DNA, the CDR3 is TGTGCCAGCAGCTTCGGGACAGGGGGTGAGCAGTTCTTC.

This clonotype appeared once. The genes are TRBV28 and TRBJ2-1; D ambiguous. This CDR3 region has 15 residues. Germline V lookup: CDR1 MDHEN, CDR2 SYDVKM. The ends were cut back, 6 bases at V and 9 bases at J, with 21 bases in the middle. This CDR3 reads CASRGLVGGSLEQFF. Written as DNA, the CDR3 is TGTGCCAGCAGGGGGTTGGTGGGTGGTTCCCTTGAGCAGTTCTTC.